This T cell receptor (beta chain) is drawn from a study of blood T cell repertoires in COVID-19. Study at large: The United States, Italy and Spain were the sources of the acute and convalescent COVID-19 samples. T cells, B-cell-depleted T cells, or PBMCs provided the cDNA or gDNA that served as material.

The length of the CDR3 is 14 residues. The J segment lost 6 bases and the V segment lost 6 bases, leaving 7 bases of the junction unmatched. The germline CDR1 and CDR2 sequences are LGHDT and YNNKEL (reference sequence). Everyone who took part was roughly 18 to 95 years old, and they came from about two dozen US areas. Original analysis: By means of reference gene primer amplification, nucleated cell counts were estimated. Generated by immunoSEQ multiplex PCR, the TCRdb table keeps only in-frame clones and is missing some. That table gives V, J and clone size, and the DNA gave D and trimming. The table lists 180,000 or so clones, around 83% of them singletons.

The receptor was derived from a woman aged 45-60 years in a cohort exposed to, infected with or recovered from COVID-19 (not recorded which). The chain carries TRBV3-1 (or the pseudogene TRBV3-2) and TRBJ1-4; TRBD1 matches 7 bases. Source material: PBMCs or T cells enriched from blood (not recorded which). CDR3 region: CASSYRTGYEKLFF. The CDR3 DNA reads as TGTGCCAGCAGTTATAGGACAGGTTATGAAAAACTGTTTTTT.